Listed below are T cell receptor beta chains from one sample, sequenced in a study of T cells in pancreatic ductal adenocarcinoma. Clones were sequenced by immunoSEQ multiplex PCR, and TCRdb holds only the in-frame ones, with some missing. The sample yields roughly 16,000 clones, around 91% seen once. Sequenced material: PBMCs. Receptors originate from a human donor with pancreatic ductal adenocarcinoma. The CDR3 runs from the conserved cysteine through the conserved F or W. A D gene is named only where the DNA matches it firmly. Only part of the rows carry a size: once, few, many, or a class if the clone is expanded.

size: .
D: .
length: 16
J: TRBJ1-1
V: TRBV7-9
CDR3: CASSSMDSDVNTEAFF
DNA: TGTGCCAGCAGCTCCATGGACAGTGACGTGAACACTGAAGCTTTCTTT

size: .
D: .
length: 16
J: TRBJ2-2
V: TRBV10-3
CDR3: CAISEPDRPNTGELFF
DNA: TGTGCCATCAGTGAACCCGACAGGCCGAACACCGGGGAGCTGTTTTTT

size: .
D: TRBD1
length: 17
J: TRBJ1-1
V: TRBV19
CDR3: CASSPTRGQDVNTEAFF
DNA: TGTGCCAGTAGCCCGACACGTGGACAGGACGTTAACACTGAAGCTTTCTTT

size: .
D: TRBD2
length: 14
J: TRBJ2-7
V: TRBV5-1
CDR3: CASSLAGGLYEQYF
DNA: TGCGCCAGCAGCCTAGCGGGAGGCCTCTACGAGCAGTACTTC

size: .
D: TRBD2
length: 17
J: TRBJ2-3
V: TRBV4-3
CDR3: CASSQASSSGGGDTQYF
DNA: TGCGCCAGCAGCCAAGCATCGTCTAGCGGGGGGGGAGATACGCAGTATTTT

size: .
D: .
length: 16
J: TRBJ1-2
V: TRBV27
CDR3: CASSFLKLEANYGYTF
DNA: TGTGCCAGCAGTTTCCTGAAACTCGAAGCTAACTATGGCTACACCTTC

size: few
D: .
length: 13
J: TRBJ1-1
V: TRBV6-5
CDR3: CASSLEWNTEAFF
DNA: TGTGCCAGCAGTCTAGAATGGAATACTGAAGCTTTCTTT

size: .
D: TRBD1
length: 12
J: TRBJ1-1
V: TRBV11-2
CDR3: CASSPGGAEAFF
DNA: TGTGCCAGCAGCCCAGGGGGGGCTGAAGCTTTCTTT

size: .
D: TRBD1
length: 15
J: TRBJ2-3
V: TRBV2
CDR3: CASSGEGQGTDTQYF
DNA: TGTGCCAGCAGTGGGGAGGGACAGGGGACAGATACGCAGTATTTT

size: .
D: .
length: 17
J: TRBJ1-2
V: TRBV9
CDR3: CASSVGGALGTNYGYTF
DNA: TGTGCCAGCAGCGTAGGGGGCGCCCTAGGGACTAACTATGGCTACACCTTC

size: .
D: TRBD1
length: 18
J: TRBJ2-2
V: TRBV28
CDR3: CASSGTGDREKDTGELFF
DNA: TGTGCCAGCAGTGGCACCGGGGACAGGGAAAAGGACACCGGGGAGCTGTTTTTT

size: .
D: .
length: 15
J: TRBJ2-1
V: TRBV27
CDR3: CASRGAGSSYNEQFF
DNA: TGTGCCAGCAGGGGCGCGGGGAGCTCCTACAATGAGCAGTTCTTC

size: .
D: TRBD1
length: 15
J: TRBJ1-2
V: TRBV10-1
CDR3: CASLGTGNGNYGYTF
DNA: TGCGCCAGCCTAGGGACAGGGAATGGAAACTATGGCTACACCTTC

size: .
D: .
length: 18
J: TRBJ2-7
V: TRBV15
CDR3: CATSIPLGVRGAGYEQYF
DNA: TGTGCCACCAGCATTCCCTTGGGAGTTCGGGGGGCGGGCTACGAGCAGTACTTC

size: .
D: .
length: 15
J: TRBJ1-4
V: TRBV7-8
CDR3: CASSAGRPGYEKLFF
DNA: TGTGCCAGCAGCGCCGGGCGACCCGGCTATGAAAAACTGTTTTTT

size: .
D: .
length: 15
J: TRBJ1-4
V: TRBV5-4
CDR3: CASSRGAADNEKLFF
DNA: TGTGCCAGCAGCCGGGGGGCAGCCGATAATGAAAAACTGTTTTTT

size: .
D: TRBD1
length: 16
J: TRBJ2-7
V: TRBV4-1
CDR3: CASSQEGQGLSYEQYF
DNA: TGCGCCAGCAGCCAAGAGGGACAGGGATTATCCTACGAGCAGTACTTC

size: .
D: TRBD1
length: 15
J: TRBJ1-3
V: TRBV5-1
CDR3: CASSFGQGTGNTIYF
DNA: TGCGCCAGCAGCTTCGGACAGGGGACTGGAAACACCATATATTTT

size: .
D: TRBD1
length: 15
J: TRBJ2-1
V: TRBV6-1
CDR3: CASSEGTAYYNEQFF
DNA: TGTGCCAGCAGTGAGGGGACAGCCTACTACAATGAGCAGTTCTTC

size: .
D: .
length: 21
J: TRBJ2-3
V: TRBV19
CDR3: CASSIARGGPSSFPSTDTQYF
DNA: TGTGCCAGTAGTATAGCCCGTGGGGGGCCATCATCCTTCCCTAGCACAGATACGCAGTATTTT

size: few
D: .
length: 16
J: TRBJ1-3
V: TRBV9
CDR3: CASSVRQGFSGNTIYF
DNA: TGTGCCAGCAGCGTGAGGCAGGGCTTCTCTGGAAACACCATATATTTT

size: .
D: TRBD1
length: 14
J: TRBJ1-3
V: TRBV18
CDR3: CASSPTGQGNTIYF
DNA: TGTGCCAGCTCACCCACGGGACAGGGAAACACCATATATTTT

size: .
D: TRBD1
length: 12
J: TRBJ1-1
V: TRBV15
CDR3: CATDREYTEAFF
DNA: TGTGCCACCGACAGGGAGTACACTGAAGCTTTCTTT

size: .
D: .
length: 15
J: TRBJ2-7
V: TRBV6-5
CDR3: CASSYSRGGSYEQYF
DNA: TGTGCCAGCAGTTACTCGAGAGGCGGCTCCTACGAGCAGTACTTC

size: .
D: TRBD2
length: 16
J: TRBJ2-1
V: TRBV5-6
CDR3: CASSPRTLPGGNEQFF
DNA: TGTGCCAGCAGCCCACGGACCTTGCCGGGGGGTAATGAGCAGTTCTTC

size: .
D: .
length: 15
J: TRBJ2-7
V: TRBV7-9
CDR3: CASSEWGRSSYEQYF
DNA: TGTGCCAGCAGCGAGTGGGGTCGGAGCTCCTACGAGCAGTACTTC

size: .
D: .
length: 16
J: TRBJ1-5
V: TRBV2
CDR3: CASSEGGGRGNQPQHF
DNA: TGTGCCAGCAGTGAAGGGGGGGGCAGGGGCAATCAGCCCCAGCATTTT

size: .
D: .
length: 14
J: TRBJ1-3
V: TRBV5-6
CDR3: CASSLAQFLNTIYF
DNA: TGTGCCAGCAGCTTGGCCCAATTCTTAAACACCATATATTTT

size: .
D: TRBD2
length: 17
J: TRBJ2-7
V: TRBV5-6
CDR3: CASSLAPWGLAAYEQYF
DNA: TGTGCCAGCAGCTTGGCCCCCTGGGGTCTAGCGGCCTACGAGCAGTACTTC

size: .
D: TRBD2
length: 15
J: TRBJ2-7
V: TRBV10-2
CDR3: CASSESNSGRNEQYF
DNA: TGCGCCAGCAGTGAGTCGAATAGCGGGAGAAACGAGCAGTACTTC

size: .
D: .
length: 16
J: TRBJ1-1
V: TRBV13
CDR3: CASSPRTSLMNTEAFF
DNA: TGTGCCAGCAGCCCTCGGACCTCCCTAATGAACACTGAAGCTTTCTTT

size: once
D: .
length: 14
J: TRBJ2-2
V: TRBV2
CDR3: CASSGTSSTGELFF
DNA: TGTGCCAGTAGTGGGACTTCTAGCACCGGGGAGCTGTTTTTT

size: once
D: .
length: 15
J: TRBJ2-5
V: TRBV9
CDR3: CASSPSSSLQETQYF
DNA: TGTGCCAGCAGCCCCAGCTCGAGCCTCCAAGAGACCCAGTACTTC

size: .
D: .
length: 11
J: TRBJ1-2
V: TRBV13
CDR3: CASSLNYGYTF
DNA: TGTGCCAGCAGCCTTAACTATGGCTACACCTTC

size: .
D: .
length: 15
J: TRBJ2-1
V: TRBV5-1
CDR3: CASSLEDNSYNEQFF
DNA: TGCGCCAGCAGCTTGGAAGACAACTCCTACAATGAGCAGTTCTTC

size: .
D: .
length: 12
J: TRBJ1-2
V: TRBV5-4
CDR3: CASSLEGYGYTF
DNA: TGTGCCAGCAGCTTAGAGGGCTATGGCTACACCTTC

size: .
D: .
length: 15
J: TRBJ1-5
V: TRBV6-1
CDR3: CASSEGTPSNQPQHF
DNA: TGTGCCAGCAGTGAAGGGACACCTAGCAATCAGCCCCAGCATTTT

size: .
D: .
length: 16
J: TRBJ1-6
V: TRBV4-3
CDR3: CASSQDYTELNSPLHF
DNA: TGCGCCAGCAGCCAAGATTATACGGAACTTAATTCACCCCTCCACTTT

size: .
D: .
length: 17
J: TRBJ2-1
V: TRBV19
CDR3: CASSIFSRSSSYNEQFF
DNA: TGTGCCAGTAGTATATTTAGCCGTTCAAGCTCCTACAATGAGCAGTTCTTC

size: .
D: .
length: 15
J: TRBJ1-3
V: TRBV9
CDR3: CASSPASSSGNTIYF
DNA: TGTGCCAGCAGCCCAGCCTCGAGCTCTGGAAACACCATATATTTT

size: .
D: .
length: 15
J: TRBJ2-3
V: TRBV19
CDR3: CASSVKDLSTDTQYF
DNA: TGTGCCAGTTCAGTCAAGGATTTGAGCACAGATACGCAGTATTTT

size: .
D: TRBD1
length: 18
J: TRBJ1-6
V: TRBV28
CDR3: CASSSRQGARDYNSPLHF
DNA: TGTGCCAGCAGTTCTAGACAGGGGGCGCGGGATTATAATTCACCCCTCCACTTT

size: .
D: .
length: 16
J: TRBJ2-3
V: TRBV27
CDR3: CASSLYSGASTDTQYF
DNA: TGTGCCAGCAGTTTATACAGCGGAGCTAGCACAGATACGCAGTATTTT

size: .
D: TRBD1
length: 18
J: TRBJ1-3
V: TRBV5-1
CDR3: CASSLVPGQGAGGNTIYF
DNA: TGCGCCAGCAGCTTGGTCCCGGGACAGGGGGCAGGTGGAAACACCATATATTTT

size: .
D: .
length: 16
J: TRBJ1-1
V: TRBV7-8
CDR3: CASSLSNRRVNTEAFF
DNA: TGTGCCAGCAGCTTAAGCAACAGGCGGGTGAACACTGAAGCTTTCTTT

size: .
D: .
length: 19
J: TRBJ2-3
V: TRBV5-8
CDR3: CASSLVFESRRDFTDTQYF
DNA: TGTGCCAGCAGCTTGGTTTTCGAGTCTAGGCGGGATTTCACAGATACGCAGTATTTT

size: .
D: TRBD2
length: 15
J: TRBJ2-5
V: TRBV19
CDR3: CASTPGLAGGETQYF
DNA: TGTGCCAGTACTCCGGGACTAGCGGGGGGGGAGACCCAGTACTTC

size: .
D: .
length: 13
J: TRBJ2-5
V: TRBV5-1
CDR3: CASSLARQETQYF
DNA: TGCGCCAGCAGCTTGGCCAGACAAGAGACCCAGTACTTC

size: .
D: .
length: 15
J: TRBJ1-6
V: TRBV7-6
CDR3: CASSLALSYNSPLHF
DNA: TGTGCCAGCAGCTTAGCCCTTTCCTATAATTCACCCCTCCACTTT

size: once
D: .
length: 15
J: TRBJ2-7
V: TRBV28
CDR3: CASSLWDTASYEQYF
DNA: TGTGCCAGCAGTTTATGGGACACCGCCTCCTACGAGCAGTACTTC

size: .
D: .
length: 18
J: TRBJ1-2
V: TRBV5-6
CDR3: CASSFAGDYRLTNYGYTF
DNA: TGTGCCAGCAGCTTTGCAGGGGACTACCGACTTACTAACTATGGCTACACCTTC

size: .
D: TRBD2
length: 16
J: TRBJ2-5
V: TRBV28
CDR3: CASSTRWAGGLKTQYF
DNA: TGTGCCAGCAGTACCCGATGGGCGGGAGGGCTCAAGACCCAGTACTTC

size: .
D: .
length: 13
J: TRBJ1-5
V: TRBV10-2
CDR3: CASSRQGDQPQHF
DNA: TGCGCCAGCAGTCGGCAGGGCGATCAGCCCCAGCATTTT